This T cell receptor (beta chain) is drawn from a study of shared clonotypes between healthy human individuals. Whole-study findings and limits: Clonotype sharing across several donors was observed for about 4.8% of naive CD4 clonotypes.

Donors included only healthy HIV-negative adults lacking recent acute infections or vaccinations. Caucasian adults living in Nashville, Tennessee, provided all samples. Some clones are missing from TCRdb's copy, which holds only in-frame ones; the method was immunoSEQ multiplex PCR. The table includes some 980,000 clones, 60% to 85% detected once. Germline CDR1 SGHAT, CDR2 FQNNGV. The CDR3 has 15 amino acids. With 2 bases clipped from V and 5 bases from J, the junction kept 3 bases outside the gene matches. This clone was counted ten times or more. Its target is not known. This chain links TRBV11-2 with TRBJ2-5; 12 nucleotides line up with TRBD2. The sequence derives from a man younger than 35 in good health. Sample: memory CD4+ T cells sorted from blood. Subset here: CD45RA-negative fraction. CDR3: CASSLSSGGAETQYF. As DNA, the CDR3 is TGTGCCAGCAGCTTATCTAGCGGGGGGGCGGAGACCCAGTACTTC.